This T cell receptor beta chain was recovered during a study of identical twins (dated by TCRdb to 2016 to 2017). General notes on the study: TCR alpha and beta repertoires from monozygotic twins, unrelated adults of various ages and cord blood were deep-sequenced to test whether fetal clonotypes persist. Replicate twin experiments were performed at different times using different library preparation protocols to rule out contamination.

The method behind the library was 5' RACE. Sequencing instrument: Illumina HiSeq 2000. A universal primer binding site was introduced by template switching, and a unique molecular identifier was present in the final cDNA, enabling accurate counting of TCR cDNA molecules. First-strand cDNA for TCR alpha and beta chains was synthesized from specific primers in the conserved constant-segment region. To control for contamination, every cDNA library carried two barcodes: a SMART-Mk sample barcode plus Illumina barcodes. Two successive PCR steps introduced TruSeq adapter sequences along with Illumina sample barcodes. TCR alpha and beta cDNA libraries were sequenced on the Illumina HiSeq platform with custom primers. The published analysis was carried out like this. MiGEC processed the raw reads to extract unique molecular identifiers, while MiXCR was used to determine the CDR3 positions. For each individual, recombination models were inferred using an EM algorithm with the repgenHMM and IGoR tools. Shared clonotype analysis was performed with the tcR package in R, normalizing sharing by the product of cloneset sizes. To study raw recombination free of thymic and clonal selection effects, out-of-frame nonproductive sequences were analyzed. The public reads were run again by TCRdb, first through fastp at Q25 and then through MiXCR, and only productive beta chains were kept. Each entry is one CDR3 protein sequence, shown with its most common DNA and genes. These V and J calls rely on TCRdb rather than the paper's analysis. Here the sample has 1.5 million to 2 million distinct CDR3 sequences; around 29% occur a single time. The ten largest clones capture more than 0.25% of the sample.

Every donor was a healthy Caucasian. The table lists this clonotype with many counts. What this receptor recognizes is not known. No much larger clone exists at a distance of one base, and base qualities are not known. The research as a whole found: In monozygotic twins, recombination models systematically underestimated out-of-frame TCR alpha sharing, but the models matched the sharing seen between unrelated individuals. In beta out-of-frame sequences, excess twin sharing was weaker, because having fewer shared sequences lowered the signal-to-noise ratio. Compared with coincidental sharing between unrelated individuals, an excess of low generation-probability sequences was observed among out-of-frame TCR alpha sequences shared between twins. Conclusions relied on cross-sectional statistical analysis, since the same donors could not be followed over many years. Invariant T cells such as MAIT and iNKT could partly confound zero-insertion analyses, though diverse VJ usage argued against this for most clonotypes. Abundant cord blood beta clonotypes had fewer insertions, young adult naive repertoires showed a similar but weaker trend, and memory repertoires showed no such trend.

Sequencing was done on a sample of cord blood. This sequence was found in a newborn girl in good health.

The CDR3 amino acid sequence is: CASSFGDGSSYNEQFF. The base sequence is TGCGCCAGCAGCTTCGGCGACGGTAGCTCCTACAATGAGCAGTTCTTC. The chain is made from TRBV5-1 and TRBJ2-1; no D gene can be assigned with confidence. V is clipped by 2 bases and J by 0 bases, and the sequence between their germline boundaries is 12 bases long. Counted from cysteine to phenylalanine, this CDR3 has 16 amino acids. The CDR3 DNA has 48 bases and is translated from base 1. Reading the germline V gene gives CDR1 SGHRS and CDR2 YFSETQ.